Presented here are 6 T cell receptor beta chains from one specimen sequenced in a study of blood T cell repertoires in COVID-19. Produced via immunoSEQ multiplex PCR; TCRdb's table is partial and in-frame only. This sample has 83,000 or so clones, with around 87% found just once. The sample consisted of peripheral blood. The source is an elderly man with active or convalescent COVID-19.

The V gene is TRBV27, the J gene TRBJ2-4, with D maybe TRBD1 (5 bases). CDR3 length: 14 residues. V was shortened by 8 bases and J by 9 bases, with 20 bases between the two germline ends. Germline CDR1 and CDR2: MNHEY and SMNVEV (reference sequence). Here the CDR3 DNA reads TGTGCCAGCGAGCACCGACAGTTCCTACGCATTCAGTACTTC. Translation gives CASEHRQFLRIQYF.

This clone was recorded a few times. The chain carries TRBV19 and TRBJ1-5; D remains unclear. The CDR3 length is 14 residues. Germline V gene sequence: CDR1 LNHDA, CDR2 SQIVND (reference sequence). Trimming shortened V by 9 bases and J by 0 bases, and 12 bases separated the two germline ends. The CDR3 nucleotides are TGTGCCAGCCGGGGTATGAGTAGCAATCAGCCCCAGCATTTT. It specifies CASRGMSSNQPQHF.

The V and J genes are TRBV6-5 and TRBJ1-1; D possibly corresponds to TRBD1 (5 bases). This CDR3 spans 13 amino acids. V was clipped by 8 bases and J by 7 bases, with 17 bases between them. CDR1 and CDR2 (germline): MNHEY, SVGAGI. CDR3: CASVSGGYSEAFF. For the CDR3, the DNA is TGTGCCAGCGTATCGGGGGGTTATAGTGAAGCTTTCTTT.

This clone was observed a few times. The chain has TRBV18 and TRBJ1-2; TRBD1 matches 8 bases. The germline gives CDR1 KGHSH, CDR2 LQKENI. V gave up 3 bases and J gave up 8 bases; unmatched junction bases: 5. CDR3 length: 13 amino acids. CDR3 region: CASSPGQGGGYTF. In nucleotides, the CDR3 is TGTGCCAGCTCACCCGGACAGGGAGGGGGCTACACCTTC.

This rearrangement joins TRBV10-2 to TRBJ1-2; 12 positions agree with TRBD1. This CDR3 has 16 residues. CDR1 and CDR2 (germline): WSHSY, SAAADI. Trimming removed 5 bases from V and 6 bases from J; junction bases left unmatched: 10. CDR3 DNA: TGCGCCAGCAGTTCCGGGACAGGGGGCGTTTGGAATGGCTACACCTTC. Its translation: CASSSGTGGVWNGYTF.

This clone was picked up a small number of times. As DNA, the CDR3 is TGTGCCAGCAGCAAGGGACTAGACCTCACAGATACGCAGTATTTT. This encodes CASSKGLDLTDTQYF. The genes are TRBV5-4 and TRBJ2-3; TRBD2 agrees at 8 bases. The V segment lost 4 bases and the J segment 2 bases; nucleotides outside the gene matches: 6. This CDR3 has 15 residues. From germline, CDR1 is SGHNT and CDR2 YYREEE (reference sequence).